These 30 T cell receptor beta chains were sequenced from one sample in a study of T-cell reconstitution after alpha-beta-depleted transplantation in children. Unique molecular identifiers tagged the TCRbeta library. TCRdb reprocessed the PCR reads via MiXCR and lists one record per CDR3 protein. The sample holds 40,000 to 55,000 distinct CDR3 sequences; roughly 8.7% are singletons and the top ten take 27%. Specimen: PBMCs, mostly from graft donor cells, collected 60 days after TCRalphabeta/CD19-depleted stem cell transplant. Receptors originate from a male patient aged 2-15 years who had a stem cell transplant for chronic granulomatous disease, so the T cells may come from the graft donor.

This clonotype was counted many times. The chain couples TRBV7-6 to TRBJ1-2; D unclear. The CDR3 is made up of 17 amino acids. Trimming took 5 bases from V and 7 from J, leaving 26 bases between them. Germline V gene sequence: CDR1 SGHVS, CDR2 FNYEAQ. The chain's CDR3 is CASSRPTNGGSSTGYTF. For the CDR3, the DNA is TGTGCCAGCAGCCGACCCACCAACGGAGGGAGCTCTACTGGCTACACCTTC.

The V call is TRBV20-1, the J call TRBJ1-5, with 8 bases fitting TRBD1. CDR1 is DFQATT and CDR2 is SNEGSKA in the germline V gene (reference sequence). The CDR3 totals 13 residues. V shed 5 bases, J shed 6 bases, and the junction held 6 bases outside the gene matches. CDR3 residues: CSADRGGGQPQHF. In nucleotides, the CDR3 is TGCAGTGCTGACAGGGGCGGGGGTCAGCCCCAGCATTTT.

This clonotype has ten or more counts. This chain joins TRBV3-1 and TRBJ2-5; 11 bases line up with TRBD2. Unmatched junction bases numbered 2, after V lost 4 bases and J lost 4 bases. The CDR3 covers 14 residues. The V gene's germline CDR1 is LGHDT and CDR2 YNNKEL (reference sequence). The CDR3 sequence: CASSPGLAGETQYF. The CDR3 DNA reads as TGTGCCAGCAGCCCCGGACTAGCGGGAGAGACCCAGTACTTC.

In its sample, this clonotype was seen a few times. The chain uses TRBV10-3 and TRBJ1-1, with TRBD1 as a possible D gene (6 bases). Trimming took 2 bases from V and 0 from J, leaving 10 bases between them. CDR1 is ENHRY, CDR2 SYGVKD, per germline. The CDR3 has 15 amino acids. CDR3 residues: CAISEGGRLNTEAFF. The CDR3 nucleotides are TGTGCCATCAGTGAGGGGGGCAGGTTGAACACTGAAGCTTTCTTT.

This clonotype has just a few counts. The V gene is TRBV6-1, the J gene TRBJ2-1; no clear D. Trimming stripped 8 bases from V and 0 bases from J, with 8 bases between. Looked up from germline, CDR1 is MNHNS and CDR2 is SASEGT. The CDR3 has 13 residues. CDR3 protein: CASYQSSYNEQFF. The CDR3 nucleotides read TGTGCCAGCTACCAGAGCTCCTACAATGAGCAGTTCTTC.

This clonotype showed up many times. The chain employs TRBV29-1 and TRBJ1-1; 7 nucleotides align to TRBD1. The CDR3 consists of 12 residues. Looked up from germline, CDR1 is SQVTM and CDR2 is ANQGSEA. V was clipped by 3 bases and J by 11 bases; unmatched bases: 9. CDR3 in amino acids: CSVDRGRVSAFF. Written as DNA, the CDR3 is TGCAGCGTTGATAGGGGGCGGGTAAGCGCTTTCTTT.

This clonotype occurred many times. The chain uses TRBV9 and TRBJ2-3, with D possibly matching TRBD1 (6 bases). Trimming took off 4 bases at V and 2 bases at J, with 17 bases between the two ends. In germline, CDR1 is SGDLS, CDR2 YYNGEE. This CDR3 contains 16 residues. CDR3 sequence (DNA): TGTGCCAGCAGCCCCCAGGGACACCAATTCACAGATACGCAGTATTTT. Protein: CASSPQGHQFTDTQYF.

This clonotype was picked up many times. V usage is TRBV28 and J usage is TRBJ2-2, with D unclear. Germline CDR1 MDHEN, CDR2 SYDVKM. This CDR3 is built from 16 residues. The V end lost 1 base, the J end lost 1 base, and 10 bases lay between the germline ends. The CDR3 nucleotides are TGTGCCAGCAGTTTATCCTGGGTAGGGAACACCGGGGAGCTGTTTTTT. Translating it yields CASSLSWVGNTGELFF.

This clonotype was counted many times. This chain uses TRBV29-1 with TRBJ2-3; TRBD2 matches at 12 bases. Trimming cost V 6 bases and J 6 bases; bases outside gene matches: 7. Germline V lookup: CDR1 SQVTM, CDR2 ANQGSEA. The CDR3 consists of 14 residues. CDR3 nucleotide sequence: TGCAGCGTCTCCCTAGCGGGAGGGCCGGATACGCAGTATTTT. Translating gives CSVSLAGGPDTQYF.

The chain joins TRBV20-1 to TRBJ2-7, with D tentatively TRBD2 (5 bases). From germline, CDR1 is DFQATT and CDR2 SNEGSKA (reference sequence). Trimming removed 5 bases from V and 3 bases from J, with 11 bases in between. CDR3 length equals 12 residues. Written as DNA, the CDR3 is TGCAGTGCTGGAGGACCATTCTACGAGCAGTACTTC. Translated, it gives CSAGGPFYEQYF.

This clonotype was recorded at least ten times. The J gene is TRBJ1-1, the V gene TRBV20-1; D ambiguous. CDR3 length equals 14 residues. Germline V gene lookup returns CDR1 DFQATT and CDR2 SNEGSKA (reference sequence). Between the trimmed V and J ends, which lost 6 bases and 0 bases, there was a span of 14 bases. For the CDR3, the DNA is TGCAGTGCCCCGGACCTCGGGATGAACACTGAAGCTTTCTTT. Amino acids: CSAPDLGMNTEAFF.

This clonotype has at least ten counts. The chain employs TRBV7-2 and TRBJ2-3; tentatively, D is TRBD1 (5 bases). The CDR3 contains 16 residues. The germline CDR1 and CDR2 sequences are SGHTA and FQGNSA. Trimming cost V 1 base and J 2 bases, with 13 bases left between them. CDR3 protein: CASSLDVAGFTDTQYF. The CDR3 nucleotides are TGTGCCAGCAGCTTAGATGTAGCAGGGTTCACAGATACGCAGTATTTT.

This clonotype showed up many times. This sequence joins TRBV6-1 and TRBJ2-7; 7 bases are shared with TRBD1. The CDR3 is 14 amino acids. The trim removed 4 bases at V and 2 bases at J, leaving 5 bases unmatched. CDR1 MNHNS and CDR2 SASEGT come from the germline V gene. CDR3 sequence: CASSGSTGTYEQYF. In nucleotides, the CDR3 is TGTGCCAGCAGTGGATCGACAGGGACCTACGAGCAGTACTTC.

This clonotype was counted at least ten times. The V gene is TRBV6-1, the J gene TRBJ2-1, with a tentative D call TRBD2 (7 bases). Germline lookup yields CDR1 MNHNS and CDR2 SASEGT. The length of the CDR3 is 15 residues. CDR3 sequence (DNA): TGTGCTTCCCGGGGAGGGGGGAGCTCCTACAATGAGCAGTTCTTC. Amino acids: CASRGGGSSYNEQFF.

This clonotype has a count of ten or more. J is TRBJ2-1 and V is TRBV15; 7 bases agree with TRBD2. In germline, CDR1 is LNHNV, CDR2 YYDKDF (reference sequence). The CDR3 is 23 residues long. V dropped 0 bases and J dropped 3; count of bases not matched to a gene: 26. Here the CDR3 DNA reads TGTGCCACCAGCAGAGATGTAAGGCAAGTGGTTGAGGCGGGAGCTTTCATCTACAATGAGCAGTTCTTC. Translated: CATSRDVRQVVEAGAFIYNEQFF.

This clonotype has ten or more counts. The CDR3 reads CASSAPNSYEQYF. In DNA form, the CDR3 reads TGTGCCAGCAGTGCTCCGAACTCCTACGAGCAGTACTTC. V is TRBV25-1 and J is TRBJ2-7; no clear D gene. Germline values: CDR1 MGHDK, CDR2 SYGVNS. This CDR3 has 13 amino acids. Trimming removed 4 bases from V and 0 bases from J, with 7 bases in between.

This clonotype occurred many times. This rearrangement joins TRBV5-1 to TRBJ2-5; TRBD2 might be the D (6 bases). Germline-derived CDR1 and CDR2 are SGHRS and YFSETQ. Trimming pared 1 base from V and 6 bases from J, leaving 10 bases between. The CDR3 is 13 residues long. CDR3 residues: CASSLSSVQTQYF. The CDR3, as DNA: TGCGCCAGCAGCTTGTCTAGCGTGCAGACCCAGTACTTC.

The table lists this clonotype with many counts. For the CDR3, the DNA is TGTGCCAGCAGCATTAGGACAGGAGTGAGTGAGCAGTTCTTC. Amino acids: CASSIRTGVSEQFF. The chain carries TRBV11-2 and TRBJ2-1; 7 bases are shared with TRBD1. Germline CDR1 and CDR2: SGHAT and FQNNGV. The CDR3 length is 14 residues. V lost 5 bases and J lost 9; bases outside the gene matches: 10.

Many counts were recorded for this clonotype. The chain links TRBV5-1 to TRBJ1-4, with 11 bases lining up with TRBD1. Germline CDR1 SGHRS, CDR2 YFSETQ. The CDR3 runs to 15 residues. The trim removed 4 bases at V and 7 bases at J, leaving 6 bases unmatched. The CDR3 loop is CASSVDGTGGEKLFF. The CDR3 DNA follows: TGCGCCAGCAGCGTGGACGGGACAGGGGGTGAAAAACTGTTTTTT. The full variable domain, with the rest looked up from reference TRBV5-1 and TRBJ1-4, is KAGVTQTPRYLIKTRGQQVTLSCSPISGHRSVSWYQQTPGQGLQFLFEYFSETQRNKGNFPGRFSGRQFSNSRSEMNVSTLELGDSALYLCASSVDGTGGEKLFFGSGTQLSVL.

The chain uses TRBV10-2 and TRBJ2-7, with 9 bases matching TRBD1. Per germline, CDR1 WSHSY and CDR2 SAAADI. The CDR3 covers 13 residues. Trimming took 2 bases from V and 11 from J; bases not matched to a gene: 7. The CDR3 nucleotides are TGCGCCAGCAGTGAGGCCGGGACAGGGTTTGAGTACTTC. Amino acids: CASSEAGTGFEYF.

The chain combines TRBV6-1 with TRBJ2-5; D remains ambiguous. Trimming stripped 6 bases from V and 5 bases from J, with 13 bases between. Germline values: CDR1 MNHNS, CDR2 SASEGT. There are 13 residues in the CDR3. The CDR3 sequence: CASSRAVVETQYF. The DNA of the CDR3 is TGTGCCAGCAGCCGGGCTGTGGTTGAGACCCAGTACTTC.

This clonotype was seen at least ten times. V gene TRBV12-3 or TRBV12-4 combines with J gene TRBJ1-5; 7 positions agree with TRBD1. J lost 3 bases, V lost 3 bases, and 5 bases had no gene match. The CDR3 is made up of 15 amino acids. CDR3 residues: CASSFGTVANQPQHF. In nucleotides, the CDR3 is TGTGCCAGCAGTTTTGGGACAGTCGCCAATCAGCCCCAGCATTTT.

In this sample, this clonotype turned up many times. The chain employs TRBV5-1 and TRBJ2-1; TRBD2 aligns across 12 bases. Germline CDR1 and CDR2: SGHRS and YFSETQ. CDR3 length: 20 amino acids. The V segment lost 0 bases and the J segment 4 bases; nucleotides outside the gene matches: 14. The DNA for the CDR3 is TGCGCCAGCAGCTTGGATACTAGCGGGAGGTGGACTAAAGAATACAATGAGCAGTTCTTC. Translating gives CASSLDTSGRWTKEYNEQFF.

This clonotype came up many times. The V and J genes are TRBV7-2 and TRBJ2-3, with 11 bases lining up with TRBD2. V was pared by 4 bases and J by 2 bases, with 11 bases of the junction left unmatched. CDR1 is SGHTA and CDR2 is FQGNSA in the germline V gene. The CDR3 runs 18 residues. The DNA of the CDR3 is TGTGCCAGCAGCTACCTTCTAGCGGGAGGAGGGGTCACAGATACGCAGTATTTT. Translation: CASSYLLAGGGVTDTQYF.

This clonotype was seen repeatedly, ten times or more. The V call is TRBV27, the J call TRBJ2-3; the D gene is possibly TRBD1 (5 bases). Germline V gene lookup returns CDR1 MNHEY and CDR2 SMNVEV (reference sequence). Trimming pared 6 bases from V and 2 bases from J, leaving 24 bases between. The CDR3 has 18 residues. The CDR3 spells CASSQPREAGIFTDTQYF. For the CDR3, the DNA is TGTGCCAGCAGCCAACCCCGAGAGGCAGGGATATTCACAGATACGCAGTATTTT.

This clonotype was detected ten times or more. The chain recombines TRBV7-8 with TRBJ1-5; the D gene is possibly TRBD1 (6 bases). The ends were cut back, 5 bases at V and 4 bases at J, with 15 bases in the middle. CDR1 is SGHVS and CDR2 is FQNEAQ in the germline V gene. The CDR3 consists of 15 residues. CDR3 coding DNA: TGTGCCAGCAGCCCAGGGGTGGGTTGGAATCAGCCCCAGCATTTT. Its protein product is CASSPGVGWNQPQHF. Variable domain in full (rest from reference TRBV7-8 and TRBJ1-5): GAGVSQSPRYKVAKRGQDVALRCDPISGHVSLFWYQQALGQGPEFLTYFQNEAQLDKSGLPSDRFFAERPEGSVSTLKIQRTQQEDSAVYLCASSPGVGWNQPQHFGDGTRLSIL.

This clonotype was detected ten times or more. This rearrangement joins TRBV5-1 to TRBJ1-3; no clear D gene. V lost 4 bases, J lost 2 bases, and 10 bases lay in between. CDR3 length: 14 residues. The V gene's germline CDR1 is SGHRS and CDR2 YFSETQ. CDR3 in amino acids: CASSAGSTGNTIYF. CDR3 coding DNA: TGCGCCAGCAGCGCAGGATCGACTGGAAACACCATATATTTT.

This clonotype has ten or more counts. The chain employs TRBV12-3 or TRBV12-4 and TRBJ1-5; D not certain. This CDR3 contains 12 residues. Trimming shortened V by 7 bases and J by 8 bases, and 12 bases separated the two germline ends. The CDR3 region has the DNA TGTGCCAGCACTACAGACGGCAAGCCCCAGCATTTT. Translation: CASTTDGKPQHF.

This clonotype has at least ten counts. This rearrangement joins TRBV5-5 to TRBJ2-2, with 14 bases fitting TRBD2. Germline CDR1 SGHKS, CDR2 YYEKEE (reference sequence). The CDR3 runs to 18 residues. V lost 4 bases, J lost 3 bases, and 8 bases stayed unmatched. The CDR3 DNA sequence: TGTGCCAGCAGCAGACGGACTAGCGGGAGGCCCGACACCGGGGAGCTGTTTTTT. Amino acid sequence: CASSRRTSGRPDTGELFF. Based on the CDR3 plus reference TRBV5-5 and TRBJ2-2, the full variable domain is DAGVTQSPTHLIKTRGQQVTLRCSPISGHKSVSWYQQVLGQGPQFIFQYYEKEERGRGNFPDRFSARQFPNYSSELNVNALLLGDSALYLCASSRRTSGRPDTGELFFGEGSRLTVL.

V usage is TRBV20-1 and J usage is TRBJ1-1; D remains ambiguous. The CDR3 consists of 16 residues. V was shortened by 2 bases and J by 4 bases, with 20 bases between the two germline ends. Per the germline V gene, CDR1 is DFQATT and CDR2 is SNEGSKA (reference sequence). The CDR3 is CSARYPEIFDFTEAFF. The CDR3, as DNA: TGCAGTGCTAGATACCCGGAGATATTCGACTTCACTGAAGCTTTCTTT.